The present T cell receptor beta chain was sequenced within a study of PD-L1 blockade in urothelial cancer. Study context: At some point between 2012 and 2014, patients got going on atezolizumab, taking 1,200 mg intravenously every 3 weeks. Blood underwent analysis 3 weeks (second dose) and 6 weeks after treatment began. Prior chemotherapy in patients spanned 0 to 3 regimens.

The CDR3 runs 16 residues. V shed 6 bases and J 2 bases; nucleotides not matched to a gene: 11. Germline V gene lookup returns CDR1 SGHTA and CDR2 FQGNSA. Time point indicated: pretreatment peripheral blood. Clones were read by immunoSEQ multiplex PCR, and TCRdb kept only the in-frame ones, dropping some. The table has about 50,000 clones, around 88% seen once. The sequence was obtained from a woman between 55 and 75 years old with urothelial cancer. This rearrangement joins TRBV7-2 to TRBJ2-3, with TRBD2 matching over 7 bases. The specimen comprised PBMCs, sampled around atezolizumab (anti-PD-L1) treatment. The CDR3 region has the DNA TGTGCCAGCAGACCCTTTAGCGGGCCGAACACAGATACGCAGTATTTT. Encoded protein: CASRPFSGPNTDTQYF.